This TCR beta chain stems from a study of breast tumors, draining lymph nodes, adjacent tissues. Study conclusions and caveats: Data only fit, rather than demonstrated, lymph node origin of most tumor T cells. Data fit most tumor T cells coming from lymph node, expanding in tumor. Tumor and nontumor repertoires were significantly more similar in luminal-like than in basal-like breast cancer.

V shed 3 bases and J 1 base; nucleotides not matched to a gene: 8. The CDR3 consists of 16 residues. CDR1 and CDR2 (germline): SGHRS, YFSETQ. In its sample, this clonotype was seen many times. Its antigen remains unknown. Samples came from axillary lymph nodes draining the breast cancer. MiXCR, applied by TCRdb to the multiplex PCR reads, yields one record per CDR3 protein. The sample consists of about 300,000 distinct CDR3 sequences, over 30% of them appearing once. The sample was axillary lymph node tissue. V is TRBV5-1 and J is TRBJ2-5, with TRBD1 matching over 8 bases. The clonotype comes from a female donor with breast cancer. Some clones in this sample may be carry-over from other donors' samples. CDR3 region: CASSYGTGLTQETQYF. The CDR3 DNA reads TGCGCCAGCAGCTATGGGACAGGACTAACCCAAGAGACCCAGTACTTC.